Following are 26 T cell receptor beta chains from one sample sequenced in a study of cytomegalovirus exposure and HLA in healthy donors. Both 60 Vbeta primers and 13 Jbeta primers went into the PCR. Only in-frame clones appear in the TCRdb table, and some are missing; sequencing was by immunoSEQ multiplex PCR. Altogether over 100,000 clones are present, around 75% being singletons, with the ten largest covering 2.1%. The sample comprised PBMCs. Receptors were obtained from a man aged 30 to 45 in good health and CMV-seronegative.

The chain recombines TRBV2 with TRBJ1-1, with D maybe TRBD1 (6 bases). V lost 3 bases to trimming and J lost 1 base, with 9 bases between them. The CDR3 covers 14 residues. CDR1 SNHLY and CDR2 FYNNEI come from the germline V gene. CDR3 sequence (DNA): TGTGCCAGCAGTGACTACAGGGAGAACACTGAAGCTTTCTTT. Its translation: CASSDYRENTEAFF.

CDR3 in DNA: TGCGCCAGCAGCTTGGCCCTTACAGGGCTTGAGACCCAGTACTTC. It codes for CASSLALTGLETQYF. V gene TRBV5-1 combines with J gene TRBJ2-5; perhaps TRBD1 as D (6 bases). Trimming stripped 0 bases from V and 5 bases from J, with 14 bases between. Per the germline V gene, CDR1 is SGHRS and CDR2 is YFSETQ. CDR3 length: 15 amino acids.

The chain joins TRBV7-6 to TRBJ2-5; TRBD2 agrees at 13 bases. The germline V gene encodes CDR1 SGHVS and CDR2 FNYEAQ. The ends lost 5 bases at V and 9 bases at J; junction bases unmatched: 12. The CDR3 covers 16 residues. This chain's CDR3 is CASSPGTSGVGGAQYF. The DNA for the CDR3 is TGTGCCAGCAGCCCAGGGACTAGCGGGGTCGGAGGTGCCCAGTACTTC.

The chain links TRBV5-6 to TRBJ2-1; 8 nucleotides line up with TRBD1. With V trimmed by 4 bases and J by 7 bases, 13 bases remained unmatched. The germline gives CDR1 SGHDT, CDR2 YYEEEE. The CDR3 runs 16 residues. The CDR3 DNA is TGTGCCAGCAGCCACGGACAGGGAGGAGGCTCAAATGAGCAGTTCTTC. Amino acid sequence: CASSHGQGGGSNEQFF.

The chain links TRBV19 to TRBJ2-3, with 8 bases that match TRBD1. CDR1 is LNHDA, CDR2 SQIVND, per germline (reference sequence). V shed 6 bases, J shed 3 bases, and the junction held 5 bases outside the gene matches. The CDR3 is made up of 14 amino acids. The chain's CDR3 is CASSPQGVTDTQYF. CDR3 DNA: TGTGCCAGTAGCCCACAGGGGGTAACAGATACGCAGTATTTT.

This clone was recorded once. The chain recombines TRBV6-5 with TRBJ2-5; TRBD1 agrees at 7 bases. The CDR3 is 13 residues long. J was trimmed by 4 bases and V by 7 bases; bases with no gene match: 6. Germline V gene sequence: CDR1 MNHEY, CDR2 SVGAGI. The CDR3 DNA reads as TGTGCCAGCATCCTTGACAGGGTAGAGACCCAGTACTTC. The encoded protein is CASILDRVETQYF.

This chain links TRBV5-1 with TRBJ2-3, with 8 bases that match TRBD2. V was pared by 3 bases and J by 3 bases, with 6 bases of the junction left unmatched. The CDR3 is 15 amino acids. Per the germline V gene, CDR1 is SGHRS and CDR2 is YFSETQ. The CDR3 DNA reads TGCGCCAGCAGCTCCAAGGTAGCGGGAACAGATACGCAGTATTTT. Protein: CASSSKVAGTDTQYF.

The rearrangement uses TRBV7-2 and TRBJ2-5; 7 nucleotides agree with TRBD1. Germline CDR1 SGHTA, CDR2 FQGNSA. V lost 1 base to trimming and J lost 2 bases; unmatched junction nucleotides: 1. The CDR3 is 14 residues long. Here the CDR3 DNA reads TGTGCCAGCAGCTTAGGGGACAGTCAAGAGACCCAGTACTTC. This translates into CASSLGDSQETQYF.

J is TRBJ1-1 and V is TRBV7-8, with 10 positions matching TRBD1. The V segment lost 1 base and the J segment 1 base; nucleotides outside the gene matches: 3. The V gene's germline CDR1 is SGHVS and CDR2 FQNEAQ. The CDR3 sequence is 16 residues long. The CDR3 coding sequence is TGTGCCAGCAGCTTAGGGGACAGGGGAAGGAACACTGAAGCTTTCTTT. It yields the protein CASSLGDRGRNTEAFF.

The genes are TRBV2 and TRBJ2-7; 7 bases are a match to TRBD1. Per germline, CDR1 SNHLY and CDR2 FYNNEI. The CDR3 has 16 residues. The J segment lost 1 base and the V segment lost 4 bases, leaving 10 bases of the junction unmatched. CDR3 loop: CASSVEETGLSYEQYF. The CDR3 nucleotides read TGTGCCAGCAGTGTAGAGGAGACAGGGTTATCCTACGAGCAGTACTTC.

This chain uses TRBV28 with TRBJ1-2, with TRBD1 identical over 10 bases. The CDR3 is 16 amino acids. V lost 3 bases, J lost 5 bases, and 9 bases stayed unmatched. Germline V gene sequence: CDR1 MDHEN, CDR2 SYDVKM. CDR3 amino acids: CASSLVGQGIGYGYTF. CDR3 sequence (DNA): TGTGCCAGCAGTTTGGTGGGACAGGGGATAGGATATGGCTACACCTTC.

The chain joins TRBV5-1 to TRBJ1-1, with D hard to call. V was cut by 1 base and J by 4 bases, with 8 bases left in between. Per the germline V gene, CDR1 is SGHRS and CDR2 is YFSETQ. CDR3 length: 13 amino acids. CDR3 DNA sequence: TGCGCCAGCAGCTTGAGTCGAGGCACTGAAGCTTTCTTT. It is translated as CASSLSRGTEAFF.

This chain uses TRBV7-9 with TRBJ2-3; 7 nucleotides align to TRBD1. V was pared by 7 bases and J by 2 bases, with 6 bases of the junction left unmatched. Germline lookup yields CDR1 SEHNR and CDR2 FQNEAQ (reference sequence). The CDR3 extends over 14 amino acids. CDR3 region: CASILGGDTDTQYF. As DNA, the CDR3 is TGTGCCAGCATCCTAGGGGGCGACACAGATACGCAGTATTTT.

The chain recombines TRBV7-9 with TRBJ1-1; D is uncertain. Trimming cost V 3 bases and J 4 bases, with 12 bases left between them. There are 14 residues in the CDR3. CDR1 SEHNR and CDR2 FQNEAQ come from the germline V gene (reference sequence). CDR3 loop: CASSFQLGSTEAFF. CDR3 coding DNA: TGTGCCAGCAGCTTTCAGCTGGGGAGCACTGAAGCTTTCTTT.

This chain links TRBV28 with TRBJ1-3; no reliable D call. The CDR3 covers 16 residues. Trimming took 5 bases from V and 0 from J, leaving 14 bases between them. The germline gives CDR1 MDHEN, CDR2 SYDVKM. The CDR3, as DNA: TGTGCCAGCAGTGTCGTGTTGGGCGTCTCTGGAAACACCATATATTTT. It codes for CASSVVLGVSGNTIYF.

The chain joins TRBV28 to TRBJ1-2; 7 bases map to TRBD1. The CDR3 is 15 amino acids. V lost 7 bases to trimming and J lost 5 bases; unmatched junction nucleotides: 13. Looked up from germline, CDR1 is MDHEN and CDR2 is SYDVKM. The CDR3 is CASNQGGAWGYGYTF. The CDR3 DNA sequence: TGTGCCAGCAACCAGGGGGGTGCCTGGGGGTATGGCTACACCTTC.

The chain combines TRBV28 with TRBJ2-7; a weak D match, TRBD2 (6 bases). The germline CDR1 and CDR2 sequences are MDHEN and SYDVKM. With 4 bases removed from V and 3 bases from J, the gap between germline ends came to 13 bases. The CDR3 sequence is 14 residues long. The CDR3, as DNA: TGTGCCAGCAGTTGGGAGGAGACAAACTACGAGCAGTACTTC. It encodes CASSWEETNYEQYF.

The chain links TRBV5-1 to TRBJ2-3; a possible D gene is TRBD2 (7 bases). Germline V gene data show CDR1 as SGHRS and CDR2 as YFSETQ. The V end was cut by 6 bases, the J end by 1 base, with 12 bases between. The CDR3 totals 14 residues. In nucleotides, the CDR3 is TGCGCCAGCACCGAGGGGGGGGGCACAGATACGCAGTATTTT. Its translation is CASTEGGGTDTQYF. Full variable domain (outside the CDR3, taken from reference TRBV5-1 and TRBJ2-3): KAGVTQTPRYLIKTRGQQVTLSCSPISGHRSVSWYQQTPGQGLQFLFEYFSETQRNKGNFPGRFSGRQFSNSRSEMNVSTLELGDSALYLCASTEGGGTDTQYFGPGTRLTVL.

The V call is TRBV5-1, the J call TRBJ2-2; 10 bases are a match to TRBD2. V lost 3 bases to trimming and J lost 5 bases; unmatched junction nucleotides: 4. Germline CDR1 reads SGHRS; CDR2 reads YFSETQ. CDR3 length equals 15 residues. CDR3 DNA sequence: TGCGCCAGCAGCTCCGGACTAGCGGAAACCGGGGAGCTGTTTTTT. This codes for CASSSGLAETGELFF. Supplemented by reference TRBV5-1 and TRBJ2-2, the full variable domain reads KAGVTQTPRYLIKTRGQQVTLSCSPISGHRSVSWYQQTPGQGLQFLFEYFSETQRNKGNFPGRFSGRQFSNSRSEMNVSTLELGDSALYLCASSSGLAETGELFFGEGSRLTVL.

The V gene is TRBV10-1, the J gene TRBJ2-7; 7 positions match TRBD1. The CDR3 runs to 16 residues. Germline CDR1 is WNHNN and CDR2 is SYGVQD (reference sequence). J gave up 4 bases and V 3 bases, and 12 bases lay outside the gene matches. The chain's CDR3 is CASSDPGGQRPYEQYF. The CDR3 DNA is TGCGCCAGCAGTGATCCAGGGGGACAGAGACCTTACGAGCAGTACTTC.

In DNA, the CDR3 is TGCGCCAGCAGCCAACCTGGGCAGGGCAATGAAAAACTGTTTTTT. It translates to CASSQPGQGNEKLFF. This chain uses TRBV4-1 with TRBJ1-4; a possible D gene is TRBD1 (5 bases). With 2 bases removed from V and 5 bases from J, the gap between germline ends came to 12 bases. The CDR3 contains 15 residues. Germline CDR1 and CDR2: MGHRA and YSYEKL.

V gene TRBV27 combines with J gene TRBJ2-1; 10 nucleotides line up with TRBD2. The V gene's germline CDR1 is MNHEY and CDR2 SMNVEV (reference sequence). This CDR3 has 16 residues. Trimming at V came to 0 bases and at J to 12 bases, leaving 11 bases not matched to a gene. CDR3 sequence: CASSLSGQAGGPRQFF. The CDR3 DNA reads TGTGCCAGCAGTTTATCGGGGCAAGCGGGGGGGCCGAGGCAGTTCTTC.

The rearrangement joins TRBV10-1 to TRBJ2-2; 8 bases fit TRBD1. CDR3 length: 14 residues. V gave up 4 bases and J gave up 7 bases; unmatched junction bases: 5. Germline V lookup: CDR1 WNHNN, CDR2 SYGVQD (reference sequence). The CDR3 region is CASSGDRRGGELFF. The CDR3, as DNA: TGCGCCAGCAGTGGGGACAGGCGGGGCGGGGAGCTGTTTTTT.

This clone showed up just a few times. The chain uses TRBV2 and TRBJ1-3; D may be TRBD1 (6 bases). V was pared by 0 bases and J by 0 bases, with 12 bases between. CDR3 length: 17 residues. The germline V gene encodes CDR1 SNHLY and CDR2 FYNNEI. CDR3 sequence: CASSEATGPYSGNTIYF. Here the CDR3 DNA reads TGTGCCAGCAGTGAAGCGACAGGACCATACTCTGGAAACACCATATATTTT.

The rearrangement joins TRBV28 to TRBJ2-3; D not resolved. Deletions cut 4 bases from V and 1 base from J, with 15 bases between. The CDR3 totals 16 residues. The germline CDR1 and CDR2 sequences are MDHEN and SYDVKM. The DNA for the CDR3 is TGTGCCAGCAGTTCCCCAGGCCAATCAGGCACAGATACGCAGTATTTT. Its protein is CASSSPGQSGTDTQYF. The complete variable domain, with remaining parts taken from reference TRBV28 and TRBJ2-3, reads DVKVTQSSRYLVKRTGEKVFLECVQDMDHENMFWYRQDPGLGLRLIYFSYDVKMKEKGDIPEGYSVSREKKERFSLILESASTNQTSMYLCASSSPGQSGTDTQYFGPGTRLTVL.

About this clone itself: Other DNA sequences in this sample translate to the same CDR3. DNA of the CDR3: TGTGCCAGTAGTGTGACTAGCGGGGGGCGTCGCACCGGGGAGCTGTTTTTT. It codes for CASSVTSGGRRTGELFF. The chain combines TRBV19 with TRBJ2-2; 13 nucleotides align to TRBD2. The V gene's germline CDR1 is LNHDA and CDR2 SQIVND (reference sequence). The CDR3 totals 17 residues. V lost 5 bases to trimming and J lost 4 bases; unmatched junction nucleotides: 7.